These 25 T cell receptor beta chains were all obtained from the same sample, sequenced in a study of blood T cell repertoires in COVID-19. The protocol was immunoSEQ multiplex PCR, while the TCRdb copy is restricted to in-frame clones and leaves out a portion. The table has some 300,000 clones, about nine tenths seen once. The source material was PBMCs or T cells enriched from blood (not recorded which). All receptors derive from a woman between 50 and 59 years old who had been exposed to COVID-19.

The chain couples TRBV30 to TRBJ1-5; maybe TRBD1 (5 bases). The CDR3 totals 15 residues. Germline CDR1 is GTSNPN and CDR2 is SVGIG (reference sequence). Trimming removed 5 bases at V and 7 bases at J, with 21 bases between. The chain's CDR3 is CAWGSGLGKGQPQHF. CDR3 DNA: TGTGCCTGGGGATCGGGACTTGGGAAGGGGCAGCCCCAGCATTTT.

The chain couples TRBV9 to TRBJ2-1; TRBD2 matches at 9 bases. V shed 4 bases, J shed 1 base, and the junction held 3 bases outside the gene matches. Germline loops: CDR1 SGDLS, CDR2 YYNGEE. The CDR3 consists of 15 residues. The CDR3 protein is CASSQRGESYNEQFF. DNA for the CDR3: TGTGCCAGCAGCCAGCGGGGGGAGTCCTACAATGAGCAGTTCTTC.

The rearrangement links TRBV2 to TRBJ1-4, with a tentative D call TRBD1 (6 bases). From germline, CDR1 is SNHLY and CDR2 FYNNEI. Trimming removed 6 bases at V and 7 bases at J, with 15 bases between. The CDR3 is 14 residues long. The CDR3 loop reads CASRESGGGEKLFF. The DNA of the CDR3 is TGTGCCAGCAGGGAGAGCGGGGGCGGTGAAAAACTGTTTTTT.

In DNA form, the CDR3 reads TGTGCCAGTAGTATCGGCAGGGTCAATCAGCCCCAGCATTTT. Amino acids: CASSIGRVNQPQHF. V is TRBV19 and J is TRBJ1-5, with D possibly TRBD1 on 5 matching bases. Germline lookup yields CDR1 LNHDA and CDR2 SQIVND (reference sequence). Trimming shortened V by 3 bases and J by 3 bases, and 9 bases separated the two germline ends. The CDR3 is made up of 14 amino acids.

The J gene is TRBJ2-1, the V gene TRBV30; 15 nucleotides agree with TRBD2. Germline assignment: CDR1 GTSNPN and CDR2 SVGIG (reference sequence). With 7 bases clipped from V and 12 bases from J, the junction kept 7 bases outside the gene matches. This CDR3 spans 13 amino acids. The CDR3, as DNA: TGTGCCTCGTGGACTAGCGGGGGGGCGCGGCAGTTCTTC. This codes for CASWTSGGARQFF.

This chain uses TRBV6-4 with TRBJ2-3; perhaps TRBD1 as D (6 bases). Trimming took 5 bases from V and 1 from J, leaving 10 bases between them. The germline V gene encodes CDR1 MRHNA and CDR2 SNTAGT. The CDR3 sequence is 14 residues long. The CDR3 DNA reads TGTGCCAGCAGTACAGAGGGGGGCACAGATACGCAGTATTTT. Translation: CASSTEGGTDTQYF.

J is TRBJ2-5 and V is TRBV19; no clear D gene. Germline CDR1 reads LNHDA; CDR2 reads SQIVND (reference sequence). V gave up 4 bases and J gave up 1 base, with 4 bases separating them. There are 12 residues in the CDR3. The CDR3 region has the DNA TGTGCCAGTAGTAGCAGCCAAGAGACCCAGTACTTC. It codes for CASSSSQETQYF.

The chain couples TRBV19 to TRBJ2-1, with 10 nucleotides matching TRBD2. Germline values: CDR1 LNHDA, CDR2 SQIVND (reference sequence). The length of the CDR3 is 15 residues. The V gene end was trimmed by 4 bases and the J gene end by 5 bases; junction bases not matched to a gene: 5. CDR3 nucleotide sequence: TGTGCCAGTAGTAAACTAGCGGGAAGTAACAATGAGCAGTTCTTC. Residues: CASSKLAGSNNEQFF.

CDR3 sequence reads: CASSQGAHSTDTQYF. The CDR3 region has the DNA TGTGCCAGCAGCCAAGGGGCCCACAGCACAGATACGCAGTATTTT. The chain couples TRBV3-1 (or the pseudogene TRBV3-2) to TRBJ2-3; D gene unclear. The CDR3 runs 15 residues. V lost 1 base and J lost 0, with 8 bases in between. The germline gives CDR1 LGHDT, CDR2 YNNKEL (reference sequence).

This rearrangement joins TRBV6-5 to TRBJ2-2; a weak D match, TRBD1 (5 bases). V dropped 6 bases and J dropped 4 bases, with 12 bases sitting between them. The CDR3 contains 14 residues. In germline, CDR1 is MNHEY, CDR2 SVGAGI. The CDR3 reads CASRRDRATGELFF. CDR3 in DNA: TGTGCCAGCAGACGCGACAGAGCCACCGGGGAGCTGTTTTTT.

In its sample, this clone was seen once. This chain connects TRBV29-1 to TRBJ2-1; 10 nucleotides match TRBD1. Germline V CDR1 and CDR2: SQVTM, ANQGSEA. The trim removed 6 bases at V and 7 bases at J, leaving 9 bases unmatched. This CDR3 has 14 amino acids. CDR3 nucleotides: TGCAGCGTGGTACGACAGGGGGCTATGAATGAGCAGTTCTTC. It encodes CSVVRQGAMNEQFF.

The V call is TRBV7-6, the J call TRBJ2-3; TRBD2 aligns across 9 bases. V lost 5 bases to trimming and J lost 6 bases; unmatched junction nucleotides: 9. CDR1 is SGHVS and CDR2 is FNYEAQ in the germline V gene. This CDR3 region has 15 residues. CDR3 sequence: CASSLSGGVQDTQYF. CDR3 in DNA: TGTGCCAGCAGCCTTAGCGGGGGTGTTCAGGATACGCAGTATTTT.

The chain uses TRBV5-1 and TRBJ2-3; 8 nucleotides line up with TRBD2. The CDR3 extends over 15 amino acids. V lost 5 bases, J lost 0 bases, and 5 bases stayed unmatched. Germline assignment: CDR1 SGHRS and CDR2 YFSETQ. The CDR3 sequence: CASRSRGGSTDTQYF. The CDR3 coding sequence is TGCGCCAGCAGGTCCCGGGGGGGGAGCACAGATACGCAGTATTTT.

This clone has a single count. This sequence joins TRBV7-2 and TRBJ2-7, with D perhaps TRBD1 (7 bases). Germline CDR1 and CDR2: SGHTA and FQGNSA. The CDR3 is 15 amino acids. V lost 4 bases to trimming and J lost 4 bases, with 17 bases between them. As DNA, the CDR3 is TGTGCCAGCAGCTCCCCCACACAGGGGACTTACGAGCAGTACTTC. Its protein product is CASSSPTQGTYEQYF.

The rearrangement uses TRBV11-2 and TRBJ2-1; 7 bases align to TRBD1. The CDR3 runs to 12 residues. Germline CDR1 SGHAT, CDR2 FQNNGV. V shed 4 bases and J 10 bases; nucleotides not matched to a gene: 4. The DNA for the CDR3 is TGTGCCAGCAGCTGGGTAGGGGGCGAGCAGTTCTTC. Translation gives CASSWVGGEQFF.

The gene calls are TRBV28 and TRBJ1-6, with D possibly TRBD1 on 5 matching bases. The V end lost 3 bases, the J end lost 0 bases, and 15 bases lay between the germline ends. The CDR3 consists of 18 residues. Looked up from germline, CDR1 is MDHEN and CDR2 is SYDVKM. The CDR3: CASSLGRAISSYNSPLHF. CDR3 DNA sequence: TGTGCCAGCAGTTTGGGCAGGGCCATAAGCTCCTATAATTCACCCCTCCACTTT.

The chain couples TRBV2 to TRBJ2-1; weak D call: TRBD2 (7 bases). This CDR3 has 15 residues. Germline CDR1 reads SNHLY; CDR2 reads FYNNEI. The V gene lost 3 bases and the J gene lost 2 bases, with 11 bases spanning the gap. CDR3 coding DNA: TGTGCCAGCAGTGATGGCGGGGGCCCCTACAATGAGCAGTTCTTC. Protein sequence: CASSDGGGPYNEQFF.

The rearrangement joins TRBV4-1 to TRBJ2-7; TRBD1 matches at 9 bases. CDR1 is MGHRA, CDR2 YSYEKL, per germline. CDR3 length: 16 residues. The V and J ends lost 1 base and 4 bases, in that order; junction bases with no gene match: 8. CDR3 bases: TGCGCCAGCAGCCAAGGTACCGGACAGGGGTTATACGAGCAGTACTTC. Its translation: CASSQGTGQGLYEQYF.

This chain uses TRBV28 with TRBJ1-4, with 9 bases lining up with TRBD1. Germline CDR1 and CDR2: MDHEN and SYDVKM. Trimming took 6 bases from V and 0 from J; bases not matched to a gene: 5. The CDR3 totals 16 residues. CDR3 amino acids: CASSKGQGATNEKLFF. The CDR3 DNA is TGTGCCAGCAGCAAGGGACAGGGAGCAACTAATGAAAAACTGTTTTTT.

The chain is built from TRBV5-6 and TRBJ1-3, with D tentatively TRBD1 (5 bases). This CDR3 is 16 amino acids long. Germline-derived CDR1 and CDR2 are SGHDT and YYEEEE. V was cut by 0 bases and J by 0 bases, with 10 bases left in between. CDR3 sequence reads: CASSLAPQGSGNTIYF. The CDR3 nucleotides are TGTGCCAGCAGCTTGGCCCCGCAGGGCTCTGGAAACACCATATATTTT.

This chain links TRBV6-5 with TRBJ1-6, with a tentative D call TRBD1 (6 bases). V was cut by 6 bases and J by 5 bases, with 14 bases left in between. This CDR3 has 15 amino acids. The germline gives CDR1 MNHEY, CDR2 SVGAGI. CDR3: CASRTPGHNNSPLHF. For the CDR3, the DNA is TGTGCCAGCAGAACCCCGGGACATAATAATTCACCCCTCCACTTT.

The rearrangement joins TRBV12-3 or TRBV12-4 to TRBJ1-1; D is perhaps TRBD1 (5 bases). The CDR3 loop spans 11 amino acids. Trimming took off 3 bases at V and 11 bases at J, with 10 bases between the two ends. CDR3 DNA sequence: TGTGCCAGCAGTTTTCAGGGAACGGCTTTCTTT. Its protein is CASSFQGTAFF.

V and J are TRBV29-1 and TRBJ2-1; 10 positions match TRBD2. The junction had 9 bases not matched to a gene; V was cut back by 1 base and J by 0 bases. From germline, CDR1 is SQVTM and CDR2 ANQGSEA. CDR3 length: 18 residues. CDR3 DNA sequence: TGCAGCGTTGAAGGTGTTGCTAGCGGGGGCTTCTCCTACAATGAGCAGTTCTTC. It translates to CSVEGVASGGFSYNEQFF.

This rearrangement joins TRBV5-1 to TRBJ1-5, with D maybe TRBD1 (6 bases). Germline V gene lookup returns CDR1 SGHRS and CDR2 YFSETQ. The V gene lost 5 bases and the J gene lost 5 bases, with 17 bases spanning the gap. CDR3 size: 15 residues. This CDR3 reads CASRLSWGGDQPQHF. CDR3 bases: TGCGCCAGCAGGTTGTCATGGGGGGGCGATCAGCCCCAGCATTTT.

The gene calls are TRBV5-6 and TRBJ1-6, with a tentative D call TRBD1 (5 bases). CDR3 length: 16 amino acids. V lost 4 bases, J lost 9 bases, and 20 bases lay in between. From germline, CDR1 is SGHDT and CDR2 YYEEEE. The CDR3 nucleotides are TGTGCCAGCAGCCCACCCGCGGGGCGCTCTACTTCACCCCTCCACTTT. Protein product: CASSPPAGRSTSPLHF. Variable domain in full (rest from reference TRBV5-6 and TRBJ1-6): DAGVTQSPTHLIKTRGQQVTLRCSPKSGHDTVSWYQQALGQGPQFIFQYYEEEERQRGNFPDRFSGHQFPNYSSELNVNALLLGDSALYLCASSPPAGRSTSPLHFGNGTRLTVT.